These 2 T cell receptor beta chains came from one sample sequenced in a study of cytomegalovirus exposure and HLA in healthy donors. Primers included in the PCR were 60 Vbeta and 13 Jbeta primers. TCRdb keeps only in-frame clones here, not all; method: immunoSEQ multiplex PCR. The data contain 90,000 to 120,000 clones, 79% of them seen just once; the ten biggest clones take up about 4%. Specimen: PBMCs. Receptors were obtained from a female donor in good health and CMV-seropositive.

The rearrangement joins TRBV29-1 to TRBJ2-5; no clear D. This CDR3 spans 12 amino acids. V was clipped by 3 bases and J by 7 bases, with 12 bases between them. Germline V gene lookup returns CDR1 SQVTM and CDR2 ANQGSEA. This CDR3 is CSVDVGVGTQYF. In DNA, the CDR3 is TGCAGCGTTGATGTCGGAGTGGGGACCCAGTACTTC.

The gene calls are TRBV5-4 and TRBJ2-5; TRBD1 agrees at 8 bases. The CDR3 sequence is 15 residues long. Germline loops: CDR1 SGHNT, CDR2 YYREEE (reference sequence). The ends lost 4 bases at V and 5 bases at J; junction bases unmatched: 10. CDR3 loop: CASSQRTGSVETQYF. The DNA for the CDR3 is TGTGCCAGCAGCCAGCGGACAGGGTCGGTTGAGACCCAGTACTTC.